Sequencing of this T cell receptor beta chain was carried out in a study of early T cells in non-severe SARS-CoV-2 infection. Overall study context: The input, bulk RNA from unsorted whole blood, was sequenced, and chains were unpaired.

Each single cDNA molecule received a unique molecular identifier. TCRdb called the 5' RACE reads again in MiXCR, with one record for every CDR3 protein. The table includes more than 60,000 distinct CDR3 sequences, 9.5% to 15% detected once. V was trimmed by 4 bases and J by 3 bases, leaving 9 bases between them. The CDR3 has 13 residues. CDR1 and CDR2 from the germline V gene are MNHEY and SVGEGT. With respect to this clonotype: As yet, its antigen is unknown.

Broader study findings: VDJdb matches were skewed toward anti-spike CD8 T cell responses.

The chain carries TRBV6-2 or TRBV6-3 and TRBJ1-1; D is perhaps TRBD1 (5 bases). Material: whole blood, obtained at baseline. This receptor was identified in an adult who was a healthcare worker with PCR-confirmed SARS-CoV-2 infection or an uninfected control (not recorded which). The CDR3: CASSLIRDTEAFF. In DNA, the CDR3 is TGTGCCAGCAGTTTAATCAGGGACACTGAAGCTTTCTTT.